The rows below give T cell receptor beta chains drawn from one sample of a study of T cells of healthy individuals. TCRdb re-called the 5' RACE reads through MiXCR, storing one row per CDR3 protein. Of around 80,000 distinct CDR3 sequences in the sample, more than 5% were seen once. These receptors all stem from a female donor in good health. The CDR3 runs from the conserved cysteine through the conserved F or W. The D gene is left open where the match is weak. The size of a clone is reported for some rows only, either as once, few or many, or as a class for expanded clones.

j_gene | abundance | d_gene | v_gene | CDR3aa | CDR3nt
TRBJ1-1 | many | NA | TRBV12-3/TRBV12-4 | CASSRGGREAFF | TGTGCCAGCAGCCGAGGGGGAAGGGAAGCTTTCTTT
TRBJ2-2 | few | TRBD2 | TRBV2 | CASRVGGMNTGELFF | TGTGCCAGCAGGGTCGGGGGGATGAACACCGGGGAGCTGTTTTTT
TRBJ1-1 | NA | NA | TRBV7-9 | CASSVTGNEAFF | TGTGCCAGCAGCGTTACGGGGAACGAAGCTTTCTTT
TRBJ2-5 | NA | NA | TRBV7-2 | CASSRPGRELPGTQYF | TGTGCCAGCAGCCGCCCGGGACGGGAGTTACCCGGGACCCAGTACTTC
TRBJ2-3 | many | TRBD2 | TRBV7-2 | CASSAHTGGAGTQYF | TGTGCCAGCAGCGCCCACACGGGGGGGGCTGGTACGCAGTATTTT
TRBJ2-3 | many | NA | TRBV29-1 | CSVEDPGTDTQYF | TGCAGCGTTGAAGATCCGGGAACAGATACGCAGTATTTT
TRBJ2-3 | many | NA | TRBV10-3 | CAISDLFGGTDTQYF | TGTGCCATCAGTGATCTTTTTGGCGGGACAGATACGCAGTATTTT
TRBJ1-6 | few | NA | TRBV5-1 | CASSLEKGNSPLHF | TGCGCCAGCAGCTTGGAAAAGGGGAATTCACCCCTCCACTTT
TRBJ1-1 | many | TRBD1 | TRBV5-4 | CASSLDNRGGTEAFF | TGTGCCAGCAGCTTGGACAACAGGGGGGGCACTGAAGCTTTCTTT
TRBJ2-5 | many | NA | TRBV23-1 | CASPRTPAETQYF | TGCGCCAGCCCAAGGACTCCCGCGGAGACCCAGTACTTC
TRBJ2-1 | few | TRBD2 | TRBV20-1 | CSARRGTSDHNEQFF | TGCAGTGCTAGAAGGGGGACTAGCGACCACAATGAGCAGTTCTTC
TRBJ1-2 | NA | TRBD1 | TRBV5-4 | CASVGTDEQAYGYTF | TGTGCCAGTGTCGGGACAGACGAACAGGCGTATGGCTACACCTTC
TRBJ2-2 | many | TRBD2 | TRBV7-2 | CASSLGSLAGNTGELFF | TGTGCCAGCAGCTTAGGGAGTCTAGCGGGAAACACCGGGGAGCTGTTTTTT
TRBJ1-3 | few | NA | TRBV4-1 | CASSQVRGTSGNTIYF | TGCGCCAGCAGCCAAGTTCGGGGGACCTCTGGAAACACCATATATTTT
TRBJ2-4 | many | NA | TRBV29-1 | CSVGSLDLKNIQYF | TGCAGCGTTGGGAGTCTGGATCTCAAAAACATTCAGTACTTC
TRBJ2-7 | many | NA | TRBV4-1 | CASSQDPGPYEQYF | TGCGCCAGCAGCCAAGACCCAGGGCCGTACGAGCAGTACTTC
TRBJ2-3 | NA | NA | TRBV5-6 | CASSWGLLADTQYF | TGTGCCAGCAGCTGGGGGTTGTTGGCAGATACGCAGTATTTT
TRBJ1-2 | NA | NA | TRBV5-1 | CASSLDSVGYTF | TGCGCCAGCAGCTTGGACAGCGTGGGCTACACCTTC
TRBJ1-1 | few | NA | TRBV5-5 | CASSFGRGGNTEAFF | TGTGCCAGCAGCTTTGGTAGGGGGGGTAACACTGAAGCTTTCTTT
TRBJ1-5 | few | NA | TRBV6-2/TRBV6-3 | CASRGVVTDQPQHF | TGTGCCAGCAGGGGGGTCGTGACCGATCAGCCCCAGCATTTT
TRBJ2-7 | many | NA | TRBV6-5 | CASSSVRRSTYEQYF | TGTGCCAGCAGTTCCGTCCGGCGGTCTACCTACGAGCAGTACTTC
TRBJ2-1 | few | NA | TRBV7-2 | CASSLGHYNEQFF | TGTGCCAGCAGCTTAGGCCATTACAATGAGCAGTTCTTC